The present T cell receptor beta chain was sequenced within a study of blood T cells in healthy people across ages. Through a sample-barcoded 5' primer and a J-beta primer mix, a second PCR was run for 7 to 11 cycles. TCRdb reprocessed the 5' RACE reads with MiXCR, giving one entry per CDR3 protein. Of more than 1,400,000 distinct CDR3 sequences in the sample, approximately 42% were seen once. Trimming took 5 bases from V and 3 from J, leaving 15 bases between them. CDR3 size: 15 residues. CDR1 and CDR2 (germline): SGHKS, YYEKEE (reference sequence). Study-level results: When set beside aged donors, long-lived donors presented more naive CD4+ cells and higher diversity.

This clonotype was seen a handful of times. Its antigen is as yet unknown. The TCR originated in a woman aged 18-29 years in good health. The sample taken for sequencing was blood. The genes are TRBV5-5 and TRBJ2-1, with D possibly called TRBD1 or TRBD2 (5 bases each). The CDR3 loop is CASRGNWGSYNEQFF. The CDR3, as DNA: TGTGCCAGCAGAGGAAATTGGGGGAGCTACAATGAGCAGTTCTTC.